These 20 T cell receptor beta chains share one sample of origin, sequenced in a study of T cells after posttransplantation cyclophosphamide. TCRdb's copy holds only in-frame clones and misses some; the assay was immunoSEQ multiplex PCR. The sample yields about 21,000 clones, nearly 99% seen once. Sample: naive CD8+ T cells sorted from PBMCs. These TCRs come from a man in his forties or fifties in good health, CMV-negative, and a related stem cell transplant donor.

The gene calls are TRBV7-3 and TRBJ2-2; TRBD1 aligns across 9 bases. CDR3 size: 16 residues. With 4 bases clipped from V and 3 bases from J, the junction kept 6 bases outside the gene matches. In germline, CDR1 is SGHTA, CDR2 FQGTGA. CDR3 in DNA: TGTGCCAGCAGCTATACTTGGACAGGGGACACCGGGGAGCTGTTTTTT. This sequence encodes CASSYTWTGDTGELFF.

The CDR3 sequence is CASSLGTGEGNEQFF. The CDR3, as DNA: TGCGCCAGCAGCCTGGGAACGGGGGAGGGCAATGAGCAGTTCTTC. This chain joins TRBV5-1 and TRBJ2-1; 7 bases align to TRBD2. Germline V gene data show CDR1 as SGHRS and CDR2 as YFSETQ. CDR3 length: 15 amino acids. Unmatched junction bases numbered 10, after V lost 4 bases and J lost 6 bases.

The gene calls are TRBV9 and TRBJ2-4; TRBD1 aligns across 7 bases. V lost 5 bases and J lost 0; bases outside the gene matches: 8. The CDR3 spans 16 residues. Germline V gene lookup returns CDR1 SGDLS and CDR2 YYNGEE. This CDR3 reads CASSRDSNLAKNIQYF. In DNA, the CDR3 is TGTGCCAGCAGTCGGGACAGCAACTTAGCCAAAAACATTCAGTACTTC.

CDR3 in amino acids: CASSVGDSSYEQYF. CDR3 coding DNA: TGTGCCAGCAGCGTCGGAGACAGCTCCTACGAGCAGTACTTC. The gene calls are TRBV9 and TRBJ2-7; tentative D call: TRBD1 (5 bases). Germline loops: CDR1 SGDLS, CDR2 YYNGEE. V was pared by 2 bases and J by 0 bases, with 9 bases between. The CDR3 consists of 14 residues. Looking up the rest from reference TRBV9 and TRBJ2-7 gives the full variable domain: DSGVTQTPKHLITATGQRVTLRCSPRSGDLSVYWYQQSLDQGLQFLIQYYNGEERAKGNILERFSAQQFPDLHSELNLSSLELGDSALYFCASSVGDSSYEQYFGPGTRLTVT.

The rearrangement uses TRBV10-3 and TRBJ2-1; 7 bases agree with TRBD1. Losses at the gene ends were 6 bases for V and 2 bases for J; bases not matched to a gene: 10. This CDR3 has 16 amino acids. CDR1 is ENHRY and CDR2 is SYGVKD in the germline V gene. The CDR3 bases are TGTGCCATCAGGGGGGAGAGGGGGCCCACCTACAATGAGCAGTTCTTC. Translating it yields CAIRGERGPTYNEQFF.

The genes are TRBV28 and TRBJ1-4; D is perhaps TRBD1 (6 bases). Germline loops: CDR1 MDHEN, CDR2 SYDVKM. The CDR3 loop spans 16 amino acids. V was cut by 3 bases and J by 0 bases, with 11 bases left in between. CDR3 amino acids: CASSFQQGSTNEKLFF. CDR3 nucleotides: TGTGCCAGCAGTTTCCAACAGGGCTCAACTAATGAAAAACTGTTTTTT.

The chain employs TRBV13 and TRBJ1-2, with TRBD1 matching over 9 bases. Losses at the gene ends were 6 bases for V and 6 bases for J; bases not matched to a gene: 17. This CDR3 has 17 amino acids. Germline lookup yields CDR1 PRHDT and CDR2 FYEKMQ (reference sequence). CDR3: CASRLITGTGKYHGYTF. DNA of the CDR3: TGTGCCAGCAGATTAATTACCGGGACAGGGAAGTATCATGGCTACACCTTC.

The sample holds one count of this clone. This chain uses TRBV9 with TRBJ2-1; 8 bases map to TRBD1. Germline CDR1 and CDR2: SGDLS and YYNGEE. With 1 base clipped from V and 6 bases from J, the junction kept 3 bases outside the gene matches. This CDR3 has 14 residues. The chain's CDR3 is CASSVQGAGNEQFF. Written as DNA, the CDR3 is TGTGCCAGCAGCGTACAGGGGGCAGGCAATGAGCAGTTCTTC. The whole variable domain, remainder taken from reference TRBV9 and TRBJ2-1, is DSGVTQTPKHLITATGQRVTLRCSPRSGDLSVYWYQQSLDQGLQFLIQYYNGEERAKGNILERFSAQQFPDLHSELNLSSLELGDSALYFCASSVQGAGNEQFFGPGTRLTVL.

The V and J genes are TRBV28 and TRBJ2-7, with D possibly TRBD2 on 6 matching bases. Per germline, CDR1 MDHEN and CDR2 SYDVKM. The CDR3 has 14 residues. V lost 5 bases and J 1 base, leaving 12 bases between the germline ends. The CDR3 loop is CASSPPGLSYEQYF. The CDR3 DNA reads TGTGCCAGCAGTCCCCCGGGACTTTCCTACGAGCAGTACTTC. Full variable domain (missing parts from reference TRBV28 and TRBJ2-7): DVKVTQSSRYLVKRTGEKVFLECVQDMDHENMFWYRQDPGLGLRLIYFSYDVKMKEKGDIPEGYSVSREKKERFSLILESASTNQTSMYLCASSPPGLSYEQYFGPGTRLTVT.

The chain combines TRBV29-1 with TRBJ2-1; 8 bases are shared with TRBD2. V shed 5 bases and J 5 bases; nucleotides not matched to a gene: 8. From germline, CDR1 is SQVTM and CDR2 ANQGSEA. This CDR3 contains 14 residues. The CDR3 DNA follows: TGCAGCGTTCGGAGCGGGAGCGGAGACAATGAGCAGTTCTTC. Its translation is CSVRSGSGDNEQFF.

The rearrangement links TRBV7-8 to TRBJ2-7; 10 nucleotides align to TRBD2. Germline values: CDR1 SGHVS, CDR2 FQNEAQ. The CDR3 is made up of 17 amino acids. The J segment lost 5 bases and the V segment lost 3 bases, leaving 13 bases of the junction unmatched. The CDR3 DNA reads as TGTGCCAGCAGCTTTAAACCAGCGGGAGGGCCGATCGACGAGCAGTACTTC. This encodes CASSFKPAGGPIDEQYF.

The chain carries TRBV27 and TRBJ2-7; perhaps TRBD1 as D (5 bases). V lost 6 bases to trimming and J lost 2 bases, with 11 bases between them. Germline CDR1 and CDR2: MNHEY and SMNVEV (reference sequence). This CDR3 region has 13 residues. CDR3 nucleotides: TGTGCCAGCAGCCCGACAGTTACCTACGAGCAGTACTTC. Amino acid sequence: CASSPTVTYEQYF.

This sequence joins TRBV5-1 and TRBJ2-7; D may be TRBD1 (6 bases). The CDR3 totals 13 residues. Germline assignment: CDR1 SGHRS and CDR2 YFSETQ. With 2 bases removed from V and 2 bases from J, the gap between germline ends came to 8 bases. CDR3 residues: CASSLQGAYEQYF. Written as DNA, the CDR3 is TGCGCCAGCAGCTTACAGGGTGCCTACGAGCAGTACTTC. Supplemented by reference TRBV5-1 and TRBJ2-7, the full variable domain reads KAGVTQTPRYLIKTRGQQVTLSCSPISGHRSVSWYQQTPGQGLQFLFEYFSETQRNKGNFPGRFSGRQFSNSRSEMNVSTLELGDSALYLCASSLQGAYEQYFGPGTRLTVT.

The V gene is TRBV30, the J gene TRBJ1-1, with D hard to call. The CDR3 length is 13 residues. Trimming cost V 0 bases and J 2 bases, with 7 bases left between them. In germline, CDR1 is GTSNPN, CDR2 SVGIG (reference sequence). The DNA of the CDR3 is TGTGCCTGGAGTGTAACAGCAAACACTGAAGCTTTCTTT. It codes for CAWSVTANTEAFF.

The V and J genes are TRBV11-2 and TRBJ2-3; 9 bases fit TRBD2. The CDR3 covers 16 residues. Trimming took 3 bases from V and 4 from J; bases not matched to a gene: 8. The germline V gene has CDR1 SGHAT and CDR2 FQNNGV. CDR3 sequence: CASSFSGSGYSDTQYF. The CDR3 coding sequence is TGTGCCAGCAGCTTTAGCGGGAGTGGTTACTCAGATACGCAGTATTTT.

The chain combines TRBV5-4 with TRBJ2-1, with a tentative D call TRBD2 (6 bases). Deletions cut 4 bases from V and 0 bases from J, with 14 bases between. The CDR3 length is 16 residues. CDR1 is SGHNT and CDR2 is YYREEE in the germline V gene (reference sequence). Here the CDR3 reads CASSLPGGNSYNEQFF. CDR3 DNA: TGTGCCAGCAGCCTTCCTGGCGGGAACTCCTACAATGAGCAGTTCTTC.

J is TRBJ1-1 and V is TRBV9, with D maybe TRBD1 (6 bases). The CDR3 sequence is 13 residues long. Trimming shortened V by 3 bases and J by 5 bases, and 11 bases separated the two germline ends. In germline, CDR1 is SGDLS, CDR2 YYNGEE. The CDR3 DNA sequence: TGTGCCAGCAGCGCCTCAGGGGCTACTGAAGCTTTCTTT. This translates into CASSASGATEAFF.

The rearrangement links TRBV7-8 to TRBJ2-7, with 8 bases fitting TRBD2. With V trimmed by 5 bases and J by 2 bases, 2 bases remained unmatched. The CDR3 runs to 13 residues. The germline V gene has CDR1 SGHVS and CDR2 FQNEAQ. The DNA for the CDR3 is TGTGCCAGCAGCCAGGGACTAGCCTACGAGCAGTACTTC. Its protein product is CASSQGLAYEQYF.

The chain is built from TRBV19 and TRBJ2-7, with D unclear. This CDR3 region has 15 residues. Germline CDR1 LNHDA, CDR2 SQIVND (reference sequence). V shed 5 bases and J shed 3 bases, with 17 bases lying between them. This CDR3 is CASSPAALDGYEQYF. CDR3 coding DNA: TGTGCCAGTAGTCCCGCTGCCCTAGACGGCTACGAGCAGTACTTC.

The genes are TRBV9 and TRBJ2-7; D gene uncertain. This CDR3 spans 14 amino acids. Trimming cost V 1 base and J 1 base, with 9 bases left between them. CDR1 and CDR2 from the germline V gene are SGDLS and YYNGEE. For the CDR3, the DNA is TGTGCCAGCAGCGTAAGTTCAGGATCCTACGAGCAGTACTTC. Encoded protein: CASSVSSGSYEQYF.